This TCR beta chain was sequenced during a study of shared clonotypes between healthy human individuals. CD45RO-negative CD8 cells positively selected for CCR7 made up the naive population, which excluded terminally differentiated effector memory CD45RA+ cells. Some clones are missing from TCRdb's copy, which holds only in-frame ones; the method was immunoSEQ multiplex PCR. This repertoire shows approximately 600,000 clones, roughly 96% found once; its top ten account for 0.095% to 0.14%. What was sequenced was naive CD8+ T cells sorted from blood. This receptor was taken from a woman in her 30s in good health.

CDR3 loop: CASSLGPEKLFF. CDR3 nucleotide sequence: TGTGCCAGCAGTTTGGGGCCCGAAAAACTGTTTTTT. The chain has TRBV28 and TRBJ1-4; D possibly corresponds to TRBD1 (5 bases). Germline CDR1 and CDR2: MDHEN and SYDVKM. This CDR3 has 12 residues. The germline V and J ends were trimmed by 3 bases and 8 bases, with 7 bases remaining between them.